One sample yielded the 10 T cell receptor beta chains listed below, sequenced in a study of blood T cell repertoires in COVID-19. TCRdb keeps only in-frame clones here, not all; method: immunoSEQ multiplex PCR. The table includes fewer than 200,000 clones, just under 90% detected once. Sequencing input: peripheral blood. These receptors came from a woman in her seventies with COVID-19, enrolled during active disease.

The chain is built from TRBV9 and TRBJ2-3; D may be TRBD1 (5 bases). V lost 0 bases and J 2 bases, leaving 13 bases between the germline ends. This CDR3 comprises 16 residues. Germline V gene sequence: CDR1 SGDLS, CDR2 YYNGEE. The CDR3 DNA is TGTGCCAGCAGCGTAGGGACACTTACCTTCACAGATACGCAGTATTTT. It yields the protein CASSVGTLTFTDTQYF.

The CDR3 nucleotides read TGTGCCAGCAGGACTCAGGGGGCAGGAACTGAAGCTTTCTTT. Translating it yields CASRTQGAGTEAFF. The chain combines TRBV2 with TRBJ1-1, with 8 bases identical to TRBD1. CDR1 is SNHLY, CDR2 FYNNEI, per germline. With 6 bases clipped from V and 5 bases from J, the junction kept 8 bases outside the gene matches. The CDR3 has 14 amino acids.

The rearrangement joins TRBV6-5 to TRBJ2-1; 8 positions match TRBD2. CDR3 length: 13 residues. The junction had 4 bases not matched to a gene; V was cut back by 0 bases and J by 12 bases. The germline CDR1 and CDR2 sequences are MNHEY and SVGAGI. This CDR3 is CASSYSTTSGQFF. In nucleotides, the CDR3 is TGTGCCAGCAGTTACTCGACAACTAGCGGGCAGTTCTTC.

The chain is built from TRBV30 and TRBJ1-5, with 7 positions matching TRBD1. From germline, CDR1 is GTSNPN and CDR2 SVGIG (reference sequence). V dropped 0 bases and J dropped 3; count of bases not matched to a gene: 2. The CDR3 is 14 residues long. The CDR3 nucleotides are TGTGCCTGGAGTGTGGGACAGTTCAATCAGCCCCAGCATTTT. Amino acid sequence: CAWSVGQFNQPQHF. The full variable domain, rest sourced from reference TRBV30 and TRBJ1-5, is SQTIHQWPATLVQPVGSPLSLECTVEGTSNPNLYWYRQAAGRGLQLLFYSVGIGQISSEVPQNLSASRPQDRQFILSSKKLLLSDSGFYLCAWSVGQFNQPQHFGDGTRLSIL.

The chain couples TRBV27 to TRBJ2-7; a weak D match, TRBD1 (7 bases). This CDR3 is 14 amino acids long. V was clipped by 5 bases and J by 4 bases, with 15 bases between them. The germline V gene encodes CDR1 MNHEY and CDR2 SMNVEV (reference sequence). The chain's CDR3 is CASSPTGRRYEQYF. As DNA, the CDR3 is TGTGCCAGCAGTCCGACAGGGAGGAGGTACGAGCAGTACTTC.

The chain combines TRBV7-9 with TRBJ1-6; a weak D match, TRBD1 (5 bases). The V gene lost 4 bases and the J gene lost 9 bases, with 13 bases spanning the gap. The CDR3 runs to 14 residues. Germline V lookup: CDR1 SEHNR, CDR2 FQNEAQ (reference sequence). Here the CDR3 DNA reads TGTGCCAGCAGCTCCGGGACTTGGGGTTCACCCCTCCACTTT. This translates into CASSSGTWGSPLHF.

The rearrangement links TRBV12-3 or TRBV12-4 to TRBJ1-2, with 7 bases lining up with TRBD1. Trimming removed 6 bases from V and 8 bases from J; junction bases left unmatched: 9. The CDR3 length is 13 residues. DNA of the CDR3: TGTGCCAGCAGCCAACAGGGGAACATCGGCTACACCTTC. Protein: CASSQQGNIGYTF.

This chain connects TRBV9 to TRBJ2-1, with 13 bases fitting TRBD2. This CDR3 comprises 20 residues. V trimming: 1 base; J trimming: 4 bases; junction bases outside the gene matches: 14. The germline gives CDR1 SGDLS, CDR2 YYNGEE. CDR3 nucleotide sequence: TGTGCCAGCAGCGTACTGCCTAGGACTAGCGGGAGTGTTCGGTACAATGAGCAGTTCTTC. This sequence encodes CASSVLPRTSGSVRYNEQFF. Combining the CDR3 with reference TRBV9 and TRBJ2-1 gives the whole variable domain DSGVTQTPKHLITATGQRVTLRCSPRSGDLSVYWYQQSLDQGLQFLIQYYNGEERAKGNILERFSAQQFPDLHSELNLSSLELGDSALYFCASSVLPRTSGSVRYNEQFFGPGTRLTVL.

The chain employs TRBV7-9 and TRBJ2-7, with TRBD2 matching 10 bases. V was clipped by 1 base and J by 5 bases; unmatched bases: 8. The CDR3 runs to 16 residues. Germline CDR1 reads SEHNR; CDR2 reads FQNEAQ (reference sequence). The CDR3 DNA is TGTGCCAGCAGCTTAGACCTAGCGGGAGTTAGCCACGAGCAGTACTTC. Translating it yields CASSLDLAGVSHEQYF.

The chain employs TRBV19 and TRBJ1-5, with 11 bases matching TRBD1. The CDR3 has 15 amino acids. Germline V gene lookup returns CDR1 LNHDA and CDR2 SQIVND (reference sequence). V gave up 4 bases and J gave up 6 bases; unmatched junction bases: 5. The CDR3 bases are TGTGCCAGTAGTACCCGGGACAGGGGGTCTCAGCCCCAGCATTTT. Amino acid sequence: CASSTRDRGSQPQHF.